This T cell receptor beta chain was captured by sequencing in a study of radiotherapy plus CTLA-4 blockade in lung cancer. The wider study: Objective responses were recorded in over 15% of patients, with disease control recorded in 30% to 35%.

Sequenced by immunoSEQ multiplex PCR; TCRdb stores in-frame clones only, minus some. This sample has about 90,000 clones, with about 83% found just once. Trimming shortened V by 6 bases and J by 3 bases, and 18 bases separated the two germline ends. Germline V lookup: CDR1 MNHEY, CDR2 SVGAGI. The CDR3 has 15 residues. Study-level results: Early blood T cell clone dynamics reportedly forecast response best, with interferon-beta.

As regards this clone: Its antigen remains unknown.

The specimen comprised peripheral blood, sampled from a patient treated with radiotherapy plus ipilimumab. The chain couples TRBV6-5 to TRBJ2-7; D is possibly TRBD1 (6 bases). This receptor was obtained from a human donor with non-small cell lung cancer that progressed on radiotherapy plus ipilimumab. The CDR3 DNA sequence: TGTGCCAGCAGACTAAGTGCGACAGGCCACTACGAGCAGTACTTC. Its protein is CASRLSATGHYEQYF.